This T cell receptor beta chain was identified in a study of CD8 T cells in Susac syndrome. V was pared by 6 bases and J by 2 bases, with 14 bases of the junction left unmatched. Germline V lookup: CDR1 LNHDA, CDR2 SQIVND (reference sequence). The CDR3 has 18 residues. With random hexamers, 0.5 to 1 ug RNA was reverse transcribed. One entry per CDR3 protein, called by TCRdb with MiXCR from the immunoSEQ multiplex PCR reads. The sample lists 350,000 to 550,000 distinct CDR3 sequences, more than 80% occurring once. The sequence derives from a human donor with multiple sclerosis. The chain joins TRBV19 to TRBJ2-1; 9 nucleotides align to TRBD2. The sequencing sample was made of CD8+ T cells from PBMCs. The CDR3 DNA follows: TGTGCCAGTAGACCCCTCCCTGGAGCGGGGGGACCCTACAATGAGCAGTTCTTC. Residues: CASRPLPGAGGPYNEQFF.